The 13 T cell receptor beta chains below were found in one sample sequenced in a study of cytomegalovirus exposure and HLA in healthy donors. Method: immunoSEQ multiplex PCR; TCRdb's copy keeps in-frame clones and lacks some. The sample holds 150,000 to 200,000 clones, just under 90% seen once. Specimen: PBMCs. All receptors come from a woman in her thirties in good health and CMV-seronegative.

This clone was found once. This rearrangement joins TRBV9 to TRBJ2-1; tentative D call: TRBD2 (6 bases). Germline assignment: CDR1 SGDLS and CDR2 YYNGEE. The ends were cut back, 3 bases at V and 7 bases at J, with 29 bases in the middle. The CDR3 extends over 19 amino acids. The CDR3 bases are TGTGCCAGCAGCGCCCGAGGGTCGTTGGGACTCCAAACCCTTAATGAGCAGTTCTTC. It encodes CASSARGSLGLQTLNEQFF.

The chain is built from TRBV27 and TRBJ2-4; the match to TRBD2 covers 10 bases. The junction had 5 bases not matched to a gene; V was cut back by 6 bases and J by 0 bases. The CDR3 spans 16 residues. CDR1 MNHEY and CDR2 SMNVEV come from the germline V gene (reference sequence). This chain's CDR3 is CASSEREGLAKNIQYF. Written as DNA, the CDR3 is TGTGCCAGCAGCGAGCGGGAGGGACTAGCCAAAAACATTCAGTACTTC.

The CDR3 coding sequence is TGTGCCAGCTCACCACCGGAGTCACCCCTCCACTTT. Translating gives CASSPPESPLHF. V is TRBV18 and J is TRBJ1-6, with D unclear. Germline assignment: CDR1 KGHSH and CDR2 LQKENI. This CDR3 comprises 12 residues. Trimming shortened V by 0 bases and J by 10 bases, and 4 bases separated the two germline ends.

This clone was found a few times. CDR3 protein: CAISDPGQLNTEAFF. CDR3 in DNA: TGTGCCATCAGCGATCCGGGACAGCTGAACACTGAAGCTTTCTTT. The chain joins TRBV10-3 to TRBJ1-1; 7 bases are shared with TRBD1. V was pared by 6 bases and J by 0 bases, with 7 bases of the junction left unmatched. The CDR3 spans 15 residues. Germline loops: CDR1 ENHRY, CDR2 SYGVKD.

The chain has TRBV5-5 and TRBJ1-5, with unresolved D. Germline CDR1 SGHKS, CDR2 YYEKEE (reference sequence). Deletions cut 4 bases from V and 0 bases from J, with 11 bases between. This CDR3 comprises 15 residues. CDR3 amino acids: CASSVGVASNQPQHF. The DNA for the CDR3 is TGTGCCAGCAGCGTCGGAGTGGCTAGCAATCAGCCCCAGCATTTT.

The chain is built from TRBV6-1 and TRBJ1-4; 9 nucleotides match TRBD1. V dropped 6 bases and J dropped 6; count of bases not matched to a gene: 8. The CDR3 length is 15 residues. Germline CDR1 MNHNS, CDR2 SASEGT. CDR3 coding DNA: TGTGCCAGCAGGCCACCGACAGGGGGTGATGAAAAACTGTTTTTT. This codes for CASRPPTGGDEKLFF.

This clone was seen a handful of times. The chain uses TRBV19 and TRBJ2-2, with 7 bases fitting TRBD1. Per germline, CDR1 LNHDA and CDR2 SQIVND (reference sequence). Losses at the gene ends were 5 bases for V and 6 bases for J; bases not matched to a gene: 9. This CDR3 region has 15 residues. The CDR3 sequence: CASSPSRQGAGELFF. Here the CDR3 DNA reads TGTGCCAGTAGTCCCTCACGACAGGGCGCCGGGGAGCTGTTTTTT.

CDR3 amino acids: CASSHLQGATSYGYTF. The CDR3 coding sequence is TGTGCCAGCAGCCATTTACAGGGGGCAACTTCCTATGGCTACACCTTC. V gene TRBV5-6 combines with J gene TRBJ1-2; the match to TRBD1 covers 9 bases. Unmatched junction bases numbered 11, after V lost 4 bases and J lost 4 bases. The CDR3 spans 16 residues. From germline, CDR1 is SGHDT and CDR2 YYEEEE.

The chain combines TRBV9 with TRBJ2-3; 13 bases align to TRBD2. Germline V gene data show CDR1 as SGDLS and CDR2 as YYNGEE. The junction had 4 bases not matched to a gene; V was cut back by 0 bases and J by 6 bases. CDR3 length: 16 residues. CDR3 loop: CASSVAQGLAGDTQYF. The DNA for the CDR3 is TGTGCCAGCAGCGTAGCTCAGGGACTAGCGGGGGATACGCAGTATTTT.

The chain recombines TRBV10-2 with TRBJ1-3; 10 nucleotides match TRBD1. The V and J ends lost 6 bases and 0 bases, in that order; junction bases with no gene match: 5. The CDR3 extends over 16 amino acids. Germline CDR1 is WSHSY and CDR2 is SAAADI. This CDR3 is CASRRGQGHSGNTIYF. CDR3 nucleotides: TGCGCCAGCAGGAGGGGACAGGGGCACTCTGGAAACACCATATATTTT.

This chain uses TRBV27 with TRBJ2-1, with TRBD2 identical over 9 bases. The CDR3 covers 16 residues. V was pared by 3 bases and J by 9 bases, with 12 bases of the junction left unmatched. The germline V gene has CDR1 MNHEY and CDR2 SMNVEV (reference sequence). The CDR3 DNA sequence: TGTGCCAGCAGTTTTGGCCTAGCGGGGCCCCCTGGTGAGCAGTTCTTC. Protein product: CASSFGLAGPPGEQFF.

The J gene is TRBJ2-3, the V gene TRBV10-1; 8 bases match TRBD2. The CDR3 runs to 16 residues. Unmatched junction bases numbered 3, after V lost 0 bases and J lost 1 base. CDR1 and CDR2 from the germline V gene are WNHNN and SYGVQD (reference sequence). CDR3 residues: CASSESNSGGTDTQYF. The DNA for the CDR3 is TGCGCCAGCAGTGAGTCGAATAGCGGGGGCACAGATACGCAGTATTTT.

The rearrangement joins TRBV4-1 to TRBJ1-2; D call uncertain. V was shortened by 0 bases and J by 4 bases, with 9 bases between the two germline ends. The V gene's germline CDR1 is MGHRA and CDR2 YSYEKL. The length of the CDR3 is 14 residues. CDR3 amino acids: CASSQDLGSYGYTF. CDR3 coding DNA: TGCGCCAGCAGCCAAGATCTGGGCAGCTATGGCTACACCTTC.